Only a few counts were recorded for the clone carrying this TCR beta chain. Its specificity is unknown. Based on a CD8+CD4-CCR7+CD45RA+ profile, naive CD8 T cells were sorted. The data are from a study of molecular identifiers for immune sequencing clone quantification. Overall study findings and caveats: Clones that had above 20 RNA copies took up over 99% of effector molecules but under 1% in naive cells. Sharing of a barcode by identical TCR molecules could cause highly expanded clone sizes to be underestimated.

The CDR3 is 15 residues long. The V end was cut by 1 base, the J end by 0 bases, with 7 bases between. Germline loops: CDR1 LGHNA, CDR2 YSLEER. The bulk TCR libraries were made with methods described before and with listed TCR primers. TCRdb recomputed calls from the PCR reads with MiXCR, one row per CDR3 protein. Of 490,000 or so distinct CDR3 sequences in the sample, roughly 26% are singletons; the top ten hold around 0.8%. V and J are TRBV4-3 and TRBJ2-4; D gene ambiguous. The TCR originated in a human donor in good health. Some libraries in this study had Jurkat cell RNA spiked in. The sample taken for sequencing was naive CD8+ T cells from blood, with Jurkat cell RNA spiked in. The subset here: FACS-sorted CD8+CD4-CCR7+CD45RA+ naive T cells. The CDR3 sequence: CASSQGWIAKNIQYF. The CDR3 DNA follows: TGCGCCAGCAGCCAAGGCTGGATAGCCAAAAACATTCAGTACTTC.